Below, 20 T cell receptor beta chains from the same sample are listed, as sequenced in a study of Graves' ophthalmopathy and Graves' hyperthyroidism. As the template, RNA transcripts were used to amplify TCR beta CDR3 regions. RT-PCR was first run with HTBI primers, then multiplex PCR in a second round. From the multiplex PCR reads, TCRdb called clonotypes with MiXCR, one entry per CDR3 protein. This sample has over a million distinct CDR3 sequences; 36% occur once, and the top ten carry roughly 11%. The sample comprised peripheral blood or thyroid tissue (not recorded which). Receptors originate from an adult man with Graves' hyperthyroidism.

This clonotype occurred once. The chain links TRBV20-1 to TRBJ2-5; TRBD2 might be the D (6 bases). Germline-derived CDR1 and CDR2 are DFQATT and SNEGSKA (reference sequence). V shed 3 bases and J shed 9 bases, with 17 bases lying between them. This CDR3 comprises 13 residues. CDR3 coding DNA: TGCAGTGCTAGTAGGGGAGGCAATCAGCCCCAGTACTTC. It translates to CSASRGGNQPQYF.

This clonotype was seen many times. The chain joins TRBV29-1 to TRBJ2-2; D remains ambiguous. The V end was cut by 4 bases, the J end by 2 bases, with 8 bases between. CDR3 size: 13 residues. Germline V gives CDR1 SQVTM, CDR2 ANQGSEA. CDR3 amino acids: CSVGGYNTGELFF. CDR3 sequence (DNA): TGCAGCGTTGGGGGATACAACACCGGGGAGCTGTTTTTT.

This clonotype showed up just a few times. As DNA, the CDR3 is TGTGCCAGCAGCCGGGGTACAGGGGAGGCCGGGGAGCTGTTTTTT. Translation gives CASSRGTGEAGELFF. The chain links TRBV5-8 to TRBJ2-2; the D gene is possibly TRBD1 (7 bases). Per the germline V gene, CDR1 is SGHTS and CDR2 is YDEGEE. V was shortened by 4 bases and J by 6 bases, with 16 bases between the two germline ends. The length of the CDR3 is 15 residues.

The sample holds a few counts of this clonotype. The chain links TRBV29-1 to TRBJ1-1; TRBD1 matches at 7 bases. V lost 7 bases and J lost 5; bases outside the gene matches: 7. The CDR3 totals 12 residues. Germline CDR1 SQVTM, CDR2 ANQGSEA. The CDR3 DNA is TGCAGCGCTACAGGGGCTGGTACTGAAGCTTTCTTT. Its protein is CSATGAGTEAFF.

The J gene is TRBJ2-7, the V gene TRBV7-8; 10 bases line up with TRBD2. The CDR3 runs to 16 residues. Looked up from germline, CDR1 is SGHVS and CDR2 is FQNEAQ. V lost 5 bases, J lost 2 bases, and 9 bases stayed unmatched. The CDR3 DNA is TGTGCCAGCAGCCCGACACCGGGACTAGCGACCTACGAGCAGTACTTC. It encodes CASSPTPGLATYEQYF.

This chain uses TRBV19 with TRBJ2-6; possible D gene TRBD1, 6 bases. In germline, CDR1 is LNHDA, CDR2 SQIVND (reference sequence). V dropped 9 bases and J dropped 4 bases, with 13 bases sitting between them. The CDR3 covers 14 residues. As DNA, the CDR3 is TGTGCCAGGCCCCAGGGGCGAGGGGCCAACGTCCTGACTTTC. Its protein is CARPQGRGANVLTF.

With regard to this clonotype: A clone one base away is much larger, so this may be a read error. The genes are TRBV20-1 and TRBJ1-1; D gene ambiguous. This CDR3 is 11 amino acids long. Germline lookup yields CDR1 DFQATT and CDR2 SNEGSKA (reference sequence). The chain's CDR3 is CSARANIEAYF. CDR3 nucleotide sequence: TGCAGTGCTAGAGCGAACATTGAAGCTTACTTT.

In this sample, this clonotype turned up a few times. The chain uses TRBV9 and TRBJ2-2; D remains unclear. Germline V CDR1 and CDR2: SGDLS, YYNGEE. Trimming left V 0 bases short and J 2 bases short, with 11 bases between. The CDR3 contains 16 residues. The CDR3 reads CASSVEVGINTGELFF. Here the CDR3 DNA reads TGTGCCAGCAGCGTAGAGGTGGGGATTAACACCGGGGAGCTGTTTTTT. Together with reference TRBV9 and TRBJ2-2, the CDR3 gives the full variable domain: DSGVTQTPKHLITATGQRVTLRCSPRSGDLSVYWYQQSLDQGLQFLIQYYNGEERAKGNILERFSAQQFPDLHSELNLSSLELGDSALYFCASSVEVGINTGELFFGEGSRLTVL.

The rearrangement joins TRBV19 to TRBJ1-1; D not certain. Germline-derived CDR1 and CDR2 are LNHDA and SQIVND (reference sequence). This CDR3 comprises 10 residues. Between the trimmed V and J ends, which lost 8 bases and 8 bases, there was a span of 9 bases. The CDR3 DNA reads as TGTGCCAGTCGCTCCGACGAAGCTTTCTTT. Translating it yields CASRSDEAFF.

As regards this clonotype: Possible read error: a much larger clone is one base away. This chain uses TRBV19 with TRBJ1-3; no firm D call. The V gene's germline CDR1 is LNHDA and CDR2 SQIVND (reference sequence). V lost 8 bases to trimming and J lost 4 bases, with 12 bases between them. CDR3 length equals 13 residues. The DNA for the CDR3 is TGTGCCAGTGCGAAGAACCCGGGAAACACCATATATTTT. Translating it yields CASAKNPGNTIYF.

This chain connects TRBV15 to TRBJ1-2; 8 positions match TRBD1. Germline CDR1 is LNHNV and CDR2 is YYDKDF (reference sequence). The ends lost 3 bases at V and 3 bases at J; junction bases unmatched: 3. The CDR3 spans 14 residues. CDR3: CATSSLTGDYGYTF. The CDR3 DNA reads TGTGCCACCAGCAGTCTGACAGGGGACTATGGCTACACCTTC.

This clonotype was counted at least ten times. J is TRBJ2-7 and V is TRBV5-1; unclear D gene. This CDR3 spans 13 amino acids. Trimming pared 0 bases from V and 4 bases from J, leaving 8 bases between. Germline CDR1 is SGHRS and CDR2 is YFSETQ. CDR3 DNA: TGCGCCAGCAGCTTGGGACATCTTTACGAGCAGTACTTC. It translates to CASSLGHLYEQYF.

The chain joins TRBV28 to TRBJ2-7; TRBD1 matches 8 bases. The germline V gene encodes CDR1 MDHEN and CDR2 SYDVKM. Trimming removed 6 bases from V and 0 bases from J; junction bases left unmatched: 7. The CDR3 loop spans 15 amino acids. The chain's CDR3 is CASSPQGQGSYEQYF. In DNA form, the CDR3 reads TGTGCCAGCAGCCCTCAAGGACAGGGCTCCTACGAGCAGTACTTC.

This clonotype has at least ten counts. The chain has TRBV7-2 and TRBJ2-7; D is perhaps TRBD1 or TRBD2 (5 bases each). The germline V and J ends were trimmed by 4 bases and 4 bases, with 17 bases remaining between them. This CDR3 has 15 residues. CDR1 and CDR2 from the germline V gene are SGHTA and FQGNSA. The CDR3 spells CASSSGRGASYEQYF. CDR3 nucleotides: TGTGCCAGCAGCTCCGGCCGAGGGGCTTCTTACGAGCAGTACTTC.

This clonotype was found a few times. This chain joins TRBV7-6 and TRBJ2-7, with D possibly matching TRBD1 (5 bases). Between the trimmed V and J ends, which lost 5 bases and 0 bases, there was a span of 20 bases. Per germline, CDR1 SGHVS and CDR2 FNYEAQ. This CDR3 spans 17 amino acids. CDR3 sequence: CASSPKAPQGLSYEQYF. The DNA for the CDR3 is TGTGCCAGCAGCCCTAAAGCCCCGCAGGGCCTCTCCTACGAGCAGTACTTC. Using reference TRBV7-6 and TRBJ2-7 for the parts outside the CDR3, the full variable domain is GAGVSQSPRYKVTKRGQDVALRCDPISGHVSLYWYRQALGQGPEFLTYFNYEAQQDKSGLPNDRFSAERPEGSISTLTIQRTEQRDSAMYRCASSPKAPQGLSYEQYFGPGTRLTVT.

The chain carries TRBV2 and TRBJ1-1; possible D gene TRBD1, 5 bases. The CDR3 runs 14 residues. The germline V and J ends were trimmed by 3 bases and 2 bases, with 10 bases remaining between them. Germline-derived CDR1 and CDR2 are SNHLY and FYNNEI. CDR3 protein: CASSEQRTNTEAFF. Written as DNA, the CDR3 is TGTGCCAGCAGTGAGCAACGGACAAACACTGAAGCTTTCTTT.

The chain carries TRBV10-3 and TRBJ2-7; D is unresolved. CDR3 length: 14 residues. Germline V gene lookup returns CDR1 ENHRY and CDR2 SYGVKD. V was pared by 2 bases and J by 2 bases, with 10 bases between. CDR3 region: CAISEARTPYEQYF. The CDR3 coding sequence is TGTGCCATCAGTGAGGCCCGAACCCCCTACGAGCAGTACTTC.

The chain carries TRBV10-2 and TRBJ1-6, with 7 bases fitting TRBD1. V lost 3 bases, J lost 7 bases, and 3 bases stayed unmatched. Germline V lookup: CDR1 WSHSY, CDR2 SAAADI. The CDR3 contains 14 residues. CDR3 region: CASSEVTGNSPLHF. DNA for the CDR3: TGCGCCAGCAGTGAAGTGACAGGGAATTCACCCCTCCACTTT.

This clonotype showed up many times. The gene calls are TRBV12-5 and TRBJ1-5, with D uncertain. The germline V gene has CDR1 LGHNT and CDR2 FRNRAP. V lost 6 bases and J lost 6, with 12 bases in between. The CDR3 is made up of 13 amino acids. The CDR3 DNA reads TGTGCTAGTGGCACGGACGGCAGTCAGCCCCAGCATTTT. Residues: CASGTDGSQPQHF.

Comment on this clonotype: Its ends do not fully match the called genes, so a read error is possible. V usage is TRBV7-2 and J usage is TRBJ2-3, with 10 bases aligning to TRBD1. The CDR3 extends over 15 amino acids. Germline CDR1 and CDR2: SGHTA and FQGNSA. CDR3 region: CASSQGQGYTDAQYF. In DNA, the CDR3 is TGTGCCAGCAGCCAGGGACAGGGGTACACAGATGCGCAGTATTTT.